Listed below are T cell receptor beta chains from one sample, sequenced in a study of CD8 T cells in Susac syndrome. TCRdb processed the immunoSEQ multiplex PCR reads anew with MiXCR; each CDR3 protein has one entry. The sample records about 80,000 distinct CDR3 sequences, 94% being singletons. Sequencing was performed on CD8+ T cells from PBMCs. These receptors were collected from a human donor in good health. CDR3s include the opening cysteine and the closing phenylalanine or tryptophan. Each record gives: clone size, V gene, J gene, D gene, CDR3 DNA, CDR3 protein. A D gene is named only where the DNA matches it firmly. Size values are once, few and many counts, or a class for expanded clones, and some rows have none.

abundance: NA; v_gene: TRBV20-1; j_gene: TRBJ2-3; d_gene: NA; CDR3nt: TGCAGTGCTCCCCCCGATAAGAGGGCCTTTTTAGATACGCAGTATTTT; CDR3aa: CSAPPDKRAFLDTQYF
abundance: NA; v_gene: TRBV4-1; j_gene: TRBJ2-7; d_gene: NA; CDR3nt: TGCGCCAGCAGCCTTCGACAGGACCTCTTCCAGGAGCAGTACTTC; CDR3aa: CASSLRQDLFQEQYF
abundance: NA; v_gene: TRBV28; j_gene: TRBJ1-2; d_gene: NA; CDR3nt: TGTGCCAGCAGTTTAGCGGACAGTTATGGCTACACCTTC; CDR3aa: CASSLADSYGYTF
abundance: NA; v_gene: TRBV25-1; j_gene: TRBJ2-1; d_gene: TRBD1; CDR3nt: TGTGCCAGCAGTGGGGACAGGGAAGTTGGTGAGCAGTTCTTC; CDR3aa: CASSGDREVGEQFF
abundance: NA; v_gene: TRBV7-2; j_gene: TRBJ1-2; d_gene: NA; CDR3nt: TGTGCCAGCAGCCCCGGGAGTTACGGGGGCTACACCTTC; CDR3aa: CASSPGSYGGYTF
abundance: NA; v_gene: TRBV6-4; j_gene: TRBJ1-2; d_gene: TRBD1; CDR3nt: TGTGCCAGCAGTGCTCGTCCGGAGACAGGGGATGGCTACACCTTC; CDR3aa: CASSARPETGDGYTF
abundance: NA; v_gene: TRBV13; j_gene: TRBJ2-2; d_gene: NA; CDR3nt: TGTGCCAGCAGCTTGACTCAGGAGAACACCGGGGAGCTGTTTTTT; CDR3aa: CASSLTQENTGELFF
abundance: NA; v_gene: TRBV7-2; j_gene: TRBJ2-5; d_gene: TRBD2; CDR3nt: TGTGCCAGCAGCTTCGCGGCGGGAGACCCAAGGGAGACCCAGTACTTC; CDR3aa: CASSFAAGDPRETQYF
abundance: NA; v_gene: TRBV19; j_gene: TRBJ2-3; d_gene: TRBD2; CDR3nt: TGTGCCAGTAGCACTCCCGTTGGGAGGGAGACAGATACGCAGTATTTT; CDR3aa: CASSTPVGRETDTQYF
abundance: NA; v_gene: TRBV3-1; j_gene: TRBJ1-1; d_gene: TRBD1; CDR3nt: TGTGCCAGCAGCCAATCGGGACAGGGACCCACTGAAGCTTTCTTT; CDR3aa: CASSQSGQGPTEAFF
abundance: NA; v_gene: TRBV30; j_gene: TRBJ2-1; d_gene: TRBD1; CDR3nt: TGTGCCTGGGGGACGGGGACAGGAGACAATGAGCAGTTCTTC; CDR3aa: CAWGTGTGDNEQFF
abundance: NA; v_gene: TRBV27; j_gene: TRBJ1-2; d_gene: NA; CDR3nt: TGTGCCAGCAGTCAGCAGGGATACTATGGCTACACCTTC; CDR3aa: CASSQQGYYGYTF
abundance: NA; v_gene: TRBV29-1; j_gene: TRBJ2-1; d_gene: NA; CDR3nt: TGCAGCGGAGTCGGAGGTAGCGAGCAGTTCTTC; CDR3aa: CSGVGGSEQFF
abundance: NA; v_gene: TRBV27; j_gene: TRBJ1-5; d_gene: NA; CDR3nt: TGTGCCAGCAGTTTATTGGGGGGCAGGAGCAATCAGCCCCAGCATTTT; CDR3aa: CASSLLGGRSNQPQHF
abundance: NA; v_gene: TRBV12-3/TRBV12-4; j_gene: TRBJ2-3; d_gene: NA; CDR3nt: TGTGCCAGCAGTTTGGGGGAAGCGAGGGGGAGAGATACGCAGTATTTT; CDR3aa: CASSLGEARGRDTQYF
abundance: NA; v_gene: TRBV6-5; j_gene: TRBJ2-1; d_gene: TRBD2; CDR3nt: TGTGCCAGCACCTTAATTAGCGGGAGGGCGAGTGAGCAGTTCTTC; CDR3aa: CASTLISGRASEQFF
abundance: NA; v_gene: TRBV12-3/TRBV12-4; j_gene: TRBJ1-6; d_gene: TRBD1; CDR3nt: TGTGCCAGTGCCGGAGGGGGCATAAATTCACCCCTCCACTTT; CDR3aa: CASAGGGINSPLHF
abundance: NA; v_gene: TRBV12-5; j_gene: TRBJ2-7; d_gene: TRBD1; CDR3nt: TGTGCTAGTGGTTTGGTACAGGGGCTGTTCCCCTACGAGCAGTACTTC; CDR3aa: CASGLVQGLFPYEQYF
abundance: NA; v_gene: TRBV20-1; j_gene: TRBJ2-5; d_gene: TRBD2; CDR3nt: TGCAGTGCTATACAGACTAGCGGGATTGGGGAGACCCAGTACTTC; CDR3aa: CSAIQTSGIGETQYF
abundance: NA; v_gene: TRBV5-1; j_gene: TRBJ2-1; d_gene: TRBD2; CDR3nt: TGCGCCAGCAGCTTGGGTACTAGCGGATACAATGAGCAGTTCTTC; CDR3aa: CASSLGTSGYNEQFF
abundance: NA; v_gene: TRBV20-1; j_gene: TRBJ2-7; d_gene: TRBD2; CDR3nt: TGCAGTGCTAGGGGGACTAGCGGTTCCTACGAGCAGTACTTC; CDR3aa: CSARGTSGSYEQYF
abundance: NA; v_gene: TRBV20-1; j_gene: TRBJ1-5; d_gene: TRBD1; CDR3nt: TGCAGTGCTAGACGGGACAGGGGAGACGGTTCTCTGGGATTTAATCAGCCCCAGCATTTT; CDR3aa: CSARRDRGDGSLGFNQPQHF
abundance: NA; v_gene: TRBV28; j_gene: TRBJ2-3; d_gene: NA; CDR3nt: TGTGCCAACTCCCCCAGGGGGGGCACAGATACGCAGTATTTT; CDR3aa: CANSPRGGTDTQYF
abundance: NA; v_gene: TRBV3-1; j_gene: TRBJ2-1; d_gene: NA; CDR3nt: TGTGCCAGCAGCCCTGAAGGGGCATACAACAATGAGCAGTTCTTC; CDR3aa: CASSPEGAYNNEQFF
abundance: NA; v_gene: TRBV9; j_gene: TRBJ1-5; d_gene: NA; CDR3nt: TGTGCCAGCAGCGCGGGGGGCGGCTCACAGCCCCAGCATTTT; CDR3aa: CASSAGGGSQPQHF
abundance: NA; v_gene: TRBV29-1; j_gene: TRBJ2-6; d_gene: NA; CDR3nt: TGCAGCGTTGTAACGGGGAAAGGGGCCAACGTCCTGACTTTC; CDR3aa: CSVVTGKGANVLTF
abundance: NA; v_gene: TRBV15; j_gene: TRBJ1-5; d_gene: NA; CDR3nt: TGTGCCACCAGCGCAGAAAGGCAGGATGGATATCAGCCCCAGCATTTT; CDR3aa: CATSAERQDGYQPQHF
abundance: NA; v_gene: TRBV20-1; j_gene: TRBJ1-1; d_gene: NA; CDR3nt: TGCAGTGCTAGGGAAAGGGACACTGAAGCTTTCTTT; CDR3aa: CSARERDTEAFF
abundance: NA; v_gene: TRBV5-6; j_gene: TRBJ2-1; d_gene: TRBD2; CDR3nt: TGTGCCAGCAGAGAGCGGGAGAGCTCCTACAATGAGCAGTTCTTC; CDR3aa: CASRERESSYNEQFF
abundance: NA; v_gene: TRBV13; j_gene: TRBJ2-3; d_gene: TRBD1; CDR3nt: TGTGCCAGCAGAGGAGGACAGGTCGATCCGGATACGCAGTATTTT; CDR3aa: CASRGGQVDPDTQYF
abundance: NA; v_gene: TRBV5-4; j_gene: TRBJ1-2; d_gene: TRBD1; CDR3nt: TGTGCCAGCTTATCCGCCGGGACAGCCTATGGCTACACCTTC; CDR3aa: CASLSAGTAYGYTF
abundance: once; v_gene: TRBV7-8; j_gene: TRBJ1-2; d_gene: TRBD1; CDR3nt: TGTGCCAGCAGTCTTACAGGGGGAAACTATGGCTACACCTTC; CDR3aa: CASSLTGGNYGYTF
abundance: NA; v_gene: TRBV11-2; j_gene: TRBJ2-5; d_gene: NA; CDR3nt: TGTGCCAGCAGCACAATAAATCAGGGTGTCCAAGAGACCCAGTACTTC; CDR3aa: CASSTINQGVQETQYF
abundance: NA; v_gene: TRBV7-6; j_gene: TRBJ2-2; d_gene: TRBD1; CDR3nt: TGTGCCGGCCAGGGACAGACCACCGGGGAGCTGTTTTTT; CDR3aa: CAGQGQTTGELFF
abundance: NA; v_gene: TRBV7-9; j_gene: TRBJ2-1; d_gene: NA; CDR3nt: TGTGCCAGCAGCTTAGCTGGCAGGCCTTACAATGAGCAGTTCTTC; CDR3aa: CASSLAGRPYNEQFF
abundance: once; v_gene: TRBV29-1; j_gene: TRBJ1-2; d_gene: TRBD1; CDR3nt: TGCAGCGTTGCAAGTCCCGACAGGGTGATGAATTATGGCTACACCTTC; CDR3aa: CSVASPDRVMNYGYTF
abundance: NA; v_gene: TRBV6-5; j_gene: TRBJ2-5; d_gene: NA; CDR3nt: TGTGCCAGCAGTTGGGGTTCGGAGACCCAGTACTTC; CDR3aa: CASSWGSETQYF
abundance: NA; v_gene: TRBV6-5; j_gene: TRBJ2-7; d_gene: NA; CDR3nt: TGTGCCAGCAGCCCATTACAAGGGCCGAACTACGAGCAGTACTTC; CDR3aa: CASSPLQGPNYEQYF
abundance: once; v_gene: TRBV27; j_gene: TRBJ1-5; d_gene: NA; CDR3nt: TGTGCCAGCAGTTTAGGTCATAGCAATCAGCCCCAGCATTTT; CDR3aa: CASSLGHSNQPQHF
abundance: NA; v_gene: TRBV3-1; j_gene: TRBJ2-3; d_gene: TRBD1; CDR3nt: TGTGCCAGCAGCCCCAGGGGGTCTGTTCATACGCAGTATTTT; CDR3aa: CASSPRGSVHTQYF
abundance: NA; v_gene: TRBV24-1; j_gene: TRBJ2-3; d_gene: NA; CDR3nt: TGTGCCACCAGTGACCCTCGAGGGACGCAGTATTTT; CDR3aa: CATSDPRGTQYF
abundance: NA; v_gene: TRBV6-5; j_gene: TRBJ1-2; d_gene: TRBD1; CDR3nt: TGTGCCAGCTCGGGACAGGGTTCCTATGGCTACACCTTC; CDR3aa: CASSGQGSYGYTF
abundance: NA; v_gene: TRBV5-4; j_gene: TRBJ2-2; d_gene: NA; CDR3nt: TGTGCCAGCAGGAATTCCAGGGGTACCGGGGAGCTGTTTTTT; CDR3aa: CASRNSRGTGELFF
abundance: once; v_gene: TRBV7-8; j_gene: TRBJ2-1; d_gene: TRBD1; CDR3nt: TGTGCCAGCAGCTTAGCCGACAGGGGCCATGAGCAGTTCTTC; CDR3aa: CASSLADRGHEQFF
abundance: NA; v_gene: TRBV28; j_gene: TRBJ1-1; d_gene: NA; CDR3nt: TGTGCCAGCAGTTTATCTGCCAAACAGGGCGGGAACACTGAAGCTTTCTTT; CDR3aa: CASSLSAKQGGNTEAFF
abundance: few; v_gene: TRBV4-1; j_gene: TRBJ2-5; d_gene: NA; CDR3nt: TGCGCCAGCAGCCAGATAACACCTCCTGGGATTGAGACCCAGTACTTC; CDR3aa: CASSQITPPGIETQYF
abundance: NA; v_gene: TRBV20-1; j_gene: TRBJ2-7; d_gene: NA; CDR3nt: TGCAGTGCTAGAGAGGGCGGGCCCATGCAGTACTTC; CDR3aa: CSAREGGPMQYF
abundance: NA; v_gene: TRBV28; j_gene: TRBJ2-2; d_gene: NA; CDR3nt: TGTGCCAGCAGTTTAGAGGGCAGGGGAAGGTTCCCCGGGGAGCTGTTTTTT; CDR3aa: CASSLEGRGRFPGELFF
abundance: NA; v_gene: TRBV7-8; j_gene: TRBJ2-1; d_gene: NA; CDR3nt: TGTGCCAGCAGCTTGGTAGCAACCCAGGATGAGCAGTTCTTC; CDR3aa: CASSLVATQDEQFF
abundance: once; v_gene: TRBV12-3/TRBV12-4; j_gene: TRBJ2-7; d_gene: TRBD2; CDR3nt: TGTGCCAGCCCTATTGGACTAGCCTACGAGCAGTACTTC; CDR3aa: CASPIGLAYEQYF
abundance: NA; v_gene: TRBV7-2; j_gene: TRBJ2-4; d_gene: NA; CDR3nt: TGTGCCAGCAGCCAACAGGGGAGGGACAAAAACATTCAGTACTTC; CDR3aa: CASSQQGRDKNIQYF
abundance: NA; v_gene: TRBV4-1; j_gene: TRBJ2-1; d_gene: NA; CDR3nt: TGCGCCAGCAGCCAGATTCAGGGCAATGAGCAGTTCTTC; CDR3aa: CASSQIQGNEQFF
abundance: NA; v_gene: TRBV4-1; j_gene: TRBJ2-7; d_gene: NA; CDR3nt: TGCGCCAGCAGCCAACTGGACCGATACTCCTACGAGCAGTACTTC; CDR3aa: CASSQLDRYSYEQYF